Below, 2 T cell receptor beta chains from the same sample are listed, as sequenced in a study of blood T cell repertoires in COVID-19. Sequenced by immunoSEQ multiplex PCR; TCRdb stores in-frame clones only, minus some. This sample carries around 170,000 clones, around four fifths of them seen once, and the ten largest clones take 8%. The source material was PBMCs or T cells enriched from blood (not recorded which). The source is a woman aged 45 to 65 who had recovered from COVID-19.

The chain links TRBV11-2 to TRBJ2-7; a possible D gene is TRBD2 (7 bases). V lost 3 bases and J lost 3, with 15 bases in between. The V gene's germline CDR1 is SGHAT and CDR2 FQNNGV. The CDR3 is 15 amino acids. The CDR3 loop reads CASSFNRVAGYEQYF. CDR3 bases: TGTGCCAGCAGCTTTAACAGGGTAGCGGGCTACGAGCAGTACTTC.

The chain is built from TRBV7-8 and TRBJ2-5; TRBD2 aligns across 10 bases. V gave up 5 bases and J gave up 5 bases; unmatched junction bases: 8. This CDR3 comprises 15 residues. Germline CDR1 SGHVS, CDR2 FQNEAQ. CDR3 in amino acids: CASSPSGGAGETQYF. CDR3 sequence (DNA): TGTGCCAGCAGCCCCAGCGGGGGGGCTGGGGAGACCCAGTACTTC.